The 30 T cell receptor beta chains below were found in one sample sequenced in a study of T cells of healthy individuals. TCRdb itself ran the 5' RACE reads through MiXCR, one entry per CDR3 protein. The sample includes around 98,000 distinct CDR3 sequences, around 17% of them seen just once. These TCRs come from a human donor in good health.

The CDR3 loop is CASSQDSWGYSNQPQHF. DNA of the CDR3: TGTGCCAGCAGCCAAGATTCGTGGGGGTACAGCAATCAGCCCCAGCATTTT. This chain connects TRBV3-1 to TRBJ1-5, with a tentative D call TRBD1 (5 bases). V lost 0 bases to trimming and J lost 1 base, with 13 bases between them. The germline CDR1 and CDR2 sequences are LGHDT and YNNKEL (reference sequence). There are 17 residues in the CDR3.

This clonotype was seen repeatedly, ten times or more. The J gene is TRBJ1-5, the V gene TRBV28; D gene ambiguous. The CDR3 spans 14 residues. The germline V and J ends were trimmed by 4 bases and 2 bases, with 9 bases remaining between them. Germline CDR1 MDHEN, CDR2 SYDVKM. This CDR3 is CASSSSGGNQPQHF. The CDR3, as DNA: TGTGCCAGCAGTTCTTCAGGTGGCAATCAGCCCCAGCATTTT.

This sequence joins TRBV20-1 and TRBJ2-1, with 16 bases fitting TRBD2. This CDR3 is 19 amino acids long. V was clipped by 0 bases and J by 0 bases; unmatched bases: 5. The germline CDR1 and CDR2 sequences are DFQATT and SNEGSKA (reference sequence). Written as DNA, the CDR3 is TGCAGTGCTAGAGATTGGGGACTAGCGGGAGGGAGCTCCTACAATGAGCAGTTCTTC. Its protein product is CSARDWGLAGGSSYNEQFF.

The gene calls are TRBV9 and TRBJ2-3, with D uncertain. The V end lost 0 bases, the J end lost 2 bases, and 4 bases lay between the germline ends. Germline V lookup: CDR1 SGDLS, CDR2 YYNGEE. The CDR3 length is 13 residues. In DNA form, the CDR3 reads TGTGCCAGCAGCGTAGGGGACACAGATACGCAGTATTTT. Residues: CASSVGDTDTQYF. Together with reference TRBV9 and TRBJ2-3, the CDR3 gives the full variable domain: DSGVTQTPKHLITATGQRVTLRCSPRSGDLSVYWYQQSLDQGLQFLIQYYNGEERAKGNILERFSAQQFPDLHSELNLSSLELGDSALYFCASSVGDTDTQYFGPGTRLTVL.

This chain links TRBV28 with TRBJ1-6; no clear D. CDR1 and CDR2 from the germline V gene are MDHEN and SYDVKM. The length of the CDR3 is 15 residues. V shed 3 bases and J shed 7 bases, with 13 bases lying between them. CDR3 loop: CASSFYSNNNSPLHF. CDR3 coding DNA: TGTGCCAGCAGTTTCTACAGTAATAACAATTCACCCCTCCACTTT. The variable domain in full, completed from reference TRBV28 and TRBJ1-6, reads DVKVTQSSRYLVKRTGEKVFLECVQDMDHENMFWYRQDPGLGLRLIYFSYDVKMKEKGDIPEGYSVSREKKERFSLILESASTNQTSMYLCASSFYSNNNSPLHFGNGTRLTVT.

The genes are TRBV12-3 or TRBV12-4 and TRBJ2-5; D is tentatively TRBD1 or TRBD2 (6 bases each). V lost 7 bases, J lost 9 bases, and 18 bases lay in between. The CDR3 sequence is 13 residues long. Written as DNA, the CDR3 is TGTGCCAGCACCCTGGGGGGCCCCCTGGCCCAGTACTTC. Amino acid sequence: CASTLGGPLAQYF.

The table lists this clonotype with a few counts. This chain links TRBV29-1 with TRBJ2-7, with 8 nucleotides matching TRBD1. The germline V gene encodes CDR1 SQVTM and CDR2 ANQGSEA. The ends lost 3 bases at V and 2 bases at J; junction bases unmatched: 6. The CDR3 contains 14 residues. The CDR3 spells CSVDSGQEAYEQYF. CDR3 nucleotides: TGCAGCGTTGACTCGGGACAGGAGGCCTACGAGCAGTACTTC.

This clonotype was recorded a few times. CDR3 loop: CASSPQRGAYEQYF. In DNA, the CDR3 is TGTGCCAGCAGCCCCCAGCGGGGTGCCTACGAGCAGTACTTC. The chain carries TRBV28 and TRBJ2-7; 7 bases align to TRBD2. Germline lookup yields CDR1 MDHEN and CDR2 SYDVKM. The CDR3 covers 14 residues. Trimming removed 6 bases from V and 2 bases from J; junction bases left unmatched: 7.

This clonotype was detected only once. J is TRBJ2-5 and V is TRBV23-1; 8 positions match TRBD1. TRBV23-1 is an ORF for which the function is uncertain. The CDR3 is 14 residues long. V shed 6 bases and J 3 bases; nucleotides not matched to a gene: 6. The CDR3 nucleotides are TGCGCCAGCAGCCAAAGGGACAGGAAAGAGACCCAGTACTTC. Translating gives CASSQRDRKETQYF.

This clonotype was observed many times. V and J are TRBV6-5 and TRBJ1-1; D remains unclear. Germline V lookup: CDR1 MNHEY, CDR2 SVGAGI. The CDR3 consists of 13 residues. Trimming removed 0 bases at V and 6 bases at J, with 8 bases between. CDR3 in amino acids: CASSYSRLAEAFF. As DNA, the CDR3 is TGTGCCAGCAGTTACTCGCGGCTGGCTGAAGCTTTCTTT.

This clonotype appeared many times. This chain links TRBV20-1 with TRBJ2-7; D may be TRBD1 (6 bases). The V gene lost 3 bases and the J gene lost 7 bases, with 19 bases spanning the gap. CDR1 and CDR2 (germline): DFQATT, SNEGSKA (reference sequence). This CDR3 region has 14 residues. DNA for the CDR3: TGCAGTGCTAGCCCCACGGGGACACTTATAGAGCAGTACTTC. Its protein product is CSASPTGTLIEQYF.

This clonotype was seen a few times. This chain connects TRBV12-3 or TRBV12-4 to TRBJ1-5; tentative D call: TRBD1 (5 bases). The CDR3 has 13 residues. Trimming took off 3 bases at V and 6 bases at J, with 9 bases between the two ends. CDR3 sequence: CASSLGESQPQHF. In DNA form, the CDR3 reads TGTGCCAGCAGTTTGGGGGAAAGTCAGCCCCAGCATTTT.

This clonotype was picked up a small number of times. DNA for the CDR3: TGTGCCAGTACTCGGCACACTGAAGCTTTCTTT. This encodes CASTRHTEAFF. J is TRBJ1-1 and V is TRBV19; D uncertain. V lost 7 bases and J lost 3, with 6 bases in between. Germline V gene sequence: CDR1 LNHDA, CDR2 SQIVND (reference sequence). The CDR3 loop spans 11 amino acids.

In this sample, this clonotype turned up a few times. J is TRBJ2-3 and V is TRBV27; possibly TRBD2 for D (5 bases). This CDR3 contains 14 residues. Between the trimmed V and J ends, which lost 2 bases and 2 bases, there was a span of 8 bases. Per the germline V gene, CDR1 is MNHEY and CDR2 is SMNVEV (reference sequence). The CDR3 DNA sequence: TGTGCCAGCAGTTTAAGGGAGCTCACAGATACGCAGTATTTT. It codes for CASSLRELTDTQYF.

V is TRBV21-1 and J is TRBJ2-4; whether TRBD1, the table's D call, matches the DNA was not checked. TRBV21-1 is shown as a pseudogene. The CDR3 covers 19 residues. Written as DNA, the CDR3 is TGTGCCAGCAGCAAAGGGGTAACCGAGACAGATCTAGCCAAAAACATTCAGTACTTC. This encodes CASSKGVTETDLAKNIQYF.

This clonotype was observed at least ten times. The chain couples TRBV4-3 to TRBJ1-6; D call uncertain. CDR3 length equals 15 residues. Trimming left V 0 bases short and J 10 bases short, with 13 bases between. Germline V lookup: CDR1 LGHNA, CDR2 YSLEER. The CDR3 is CASSQDGGVTSPLHF. The CDR3 nucleotides are TGCGCCAGCAGCCAAGACGGCGGGGTAACGTCACCCCTCCACTTT.

This sequence joins TRBV5-4 and TRBJ2-3; D may be TRBD2 (5 bases). The germline V gene encodes CDR1 SGHNT and CDR2 YYREEE (reference sequence). V lost 4 bases to trimming and J lost 6 bases, with 18 bases between them. This CDR3 is 15 amino acids long. DNA of the CDR3: TGTGCCAGCAGCCCCTCTGGGGAGCTTGGGGATACGCAGTATTTT. This codes for CASSPSGELGDTQYF.

The chain joins TRBV6-5 to TRBJ2-7; D unresolved. CDR1 and CDR2 (germline): MNHEY, SVGAGI. This CDR3 comprises 12 residues. V lost 4 bases, J lost 4 bases, and 8 bases lay in between. The CDR3 region has the DNA TGTGCCAGCAGTTCCCAGGTTTACGAGCAGTACTTC. It is translated as CASSSQVYEQYF.

The chain joins TRBV10-3 to TRBJ2-6; D not resolved. CDR1 and CDR2 (germline): ENHRY, SYGVKD. V was clipped by 3 bases and J by 1 base, with 7 bases between them. The CDR3 covers 15 residues. CDR3 DNA sequence: TGTGCCATCAGTGATGGCAAGTCTGGGGCCAACGTCCTGACTTTC. The encoded protein is CAISDGKSGANVLTF.

This clonotype was detected ten times or more. V is TRBV6-6 and J is TRBJ1-5, with 8 bases aligning to TRBD1. The CDR3 has 14 residues. With 5 bases clipped from V and 5 bases from J, the junction kept 5 bases outside the gene matches. CDR1 MNHNY and CDR2 SVGAGI come from the germline V gene (reference sequence). CDR3 in DNA: TGTGCCAGCAGTACTTCACAGGGGGATCAGCCCCAGCATTTT. It is translated as CASSTSQGDQPQHF.

The sample holds many counts of this clonotype. The CDR3, as DNA: TGTGCCAGCAGGAGGGACAGGGGGGCCTACGAGCAGTACTTC. It specifies CASRRDRGAYEQYF. The chain carries TRBV6-1 and TRBJ2-7, with TRBD1 identical over 11 bases. The CDR3 spans 14 residues. V was clipped by 6 bases and J by 2 bases; unmatched bases: 3. From germline, CDR1 is MNHNS and CDR2 SASEGT.

This clonotype appeared many times. The CDR3, as DNA: TGTGCCAGCAGTGACAGGGGCCGGGAGACCCAGTACTTC. This gives the protein CASSDRGRETQYF. The chain recombines TRBV2 with TRBJ2-5, with TRBD1 as a possible D gene (6 bases). The germline V gene encodes CDR1 SNHLY and CDR2 FYNNEI. Trimming left V 3 bases short and J 5 bases short, with 10 bases between. This CDR3 spans 13 amino acids.

This clonotype was found a few times. V is TRBV6-5 and J is TRBJ2-1; 7 positions agree with TRBD2. V lost 6 bases and J lost 1; bases outside the gene matches: 6. CDR3 length equals 15 residues. Germline V CDR1 and CDR2: MNHEY, SVGAGI. CDR3 sequence reads: CASRLGGRSYNEQFF. Written as DNA, the CDR3 is TGTGCCAGCAGACTCGGGGGGAGGTCCTACAATGAGCAGTTCTTC.

The chain is built from TRBV5-1 and TRBJ2-1; D is ambiguous. Germline CDR1 reads SGHRS; CDR2 reads YFSETQ. CDR3 length: 13 amino acids. V lost 0 bases and J 5 bases, leaving 6 bases between the germline ends. The CDR3 is CASSLEANNEQFF. In nucleotides, the CDR3 is TGCGCCAGCAGCTTGGAAGCCAACAATGAGCAGTTCTTC.

This chain joins TRBV6-1 and TRBJ1-3; TRBD1 aligns across 9 bases. Per the germline V gene, CDR1 is MNHNS and CDR2 is SASEGT. V dropped 5 bases and J dropped 8; count of bases not matched to a gene: 4. The CDR3 contains 13 residues. The CDR3 DNA is TGTGCCAGCAGTCCGCGACAGGGGGACACCATATATTTT. It specifies CASSPRQGDTIYF.

This clonotype was seen a few times. The V gene is TRBV28, the J gene TRBJ2-4, with 7 bases identical to TRBD1. V gave up 5 bases and J gave up 7 bases; unmatched junction bases: 14. The V gene's germline CDR1 is MDHEN and CDR2 SYDVKM. This CDR3 is built from 16 residues. The DNA of the CDR3 is TGTGCCAGCAGTGTCGCCGGGACAGCCTGGGGGAACATTCAGTACTTC. Its protein is CASSVAGTAWGNIQYF.

This chain links TRBV7-9 with TRBJ2-1, with TRBD2 matching over 9 bases. CDR1 is SEHNR and CDR2 is FQNEAQ in the germline V gene (reference sequence). J lost 8 bases, V lost 3 bases, and 8 bases had no gene match. The CDR3 length is 15 residues. The CDR3 DNA is TGTGCCAGCAGCTTTCATAGCGGGAGAATGGATGAGCAGTTCTTC. Residues: CASSFHSGRMDEQFF.

This clonotype was seen many times. The rearrangement links TRBV5-1 to TRBJ1-1; possible D gene TRBD1, 6 bases. Germline V gene sequence: CDR1 SGHRS, CDR2 YFSETQ. The V end lost 4 bases, the J end lost 3 bases, and 10 bases lay between the germline ends. The length of the CDR3 is 13 residues. Here the CDR3 reads CASSTGQYTEAFF. The CDR3 coding sequence is TGCGCCAGCAGCACTGGACAGTACACTGAAGCTTTCTTT.

This clonotype was recorded a few times. The chain combines TRBV6-1 with TRBJ2-2, with D maybe TRBD2 (7 bases). Between the trimmed V and J ends, which lost 7 bases and 4 bases, there was a span of 16 bases. Germline V gene lookup returns CDR1 MNHNS and CDR2 SASEGT. This CDR3 is 15 amino acids long. The DNA for the CDR3 is TGTGCCAGCACCCGCAAAAGGGGGGGCACCGGGGAGCTGTTTTTT. The encoded protein is CASTRKRGGTGELFF.

This chain connects TRBV28 to TRBJ1-2; the D gene is possibly TRBD1 (5 bases). The V and J ends lost 6 bases and 7 bases respectively, with 12 bases between them. Germline CDR1 MDHEN, CDR2 SYDVKM. The CDR3 is made up of 12 amino acids. This CDR3 is CASSHRLSGYTF. The CDR3 nucleotides read TGTGCCAGCAGCCACAGGTTGAGTGGCTACACCTTC.